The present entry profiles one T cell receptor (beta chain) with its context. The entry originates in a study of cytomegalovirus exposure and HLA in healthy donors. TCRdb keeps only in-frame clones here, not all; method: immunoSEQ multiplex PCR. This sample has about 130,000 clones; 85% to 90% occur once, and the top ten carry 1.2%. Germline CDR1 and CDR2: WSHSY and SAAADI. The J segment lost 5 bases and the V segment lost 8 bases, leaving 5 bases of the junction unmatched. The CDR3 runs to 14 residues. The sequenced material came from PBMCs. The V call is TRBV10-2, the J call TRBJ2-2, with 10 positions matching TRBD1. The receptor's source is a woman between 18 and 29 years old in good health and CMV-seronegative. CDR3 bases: TGCGCCAGCGGGGGGACAGGGGTAACCGGGGAGCTGTTTTTT. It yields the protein CASGGTGVTGELFF.